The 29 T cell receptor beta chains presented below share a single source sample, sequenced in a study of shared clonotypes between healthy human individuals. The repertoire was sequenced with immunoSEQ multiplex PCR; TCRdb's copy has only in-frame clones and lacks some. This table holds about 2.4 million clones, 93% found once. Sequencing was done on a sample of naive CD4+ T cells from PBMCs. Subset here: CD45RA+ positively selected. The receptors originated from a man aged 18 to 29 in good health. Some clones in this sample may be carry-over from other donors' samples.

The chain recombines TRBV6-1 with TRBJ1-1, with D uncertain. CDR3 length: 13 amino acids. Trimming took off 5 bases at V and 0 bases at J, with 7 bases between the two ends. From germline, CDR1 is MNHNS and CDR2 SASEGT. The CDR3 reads CASSPQLNTEAFF. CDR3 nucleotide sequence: TGTGCCAGCAGTCCCCAGCTGAACACTGAAGCTTTCTTT.

As DNA, the CDR3 is TGCGCCAGCAGCCCTCAGACAGGGCACACTGAAGCTTTCTTT. Translated: CASSPQTGHTEAFF. This chain links TRBV4-3 with TRBJ1-1, with 7 bases aligning to TRBD1. The CDR3 has 14 residues. The junction had 5 bases not matched to a gene; V was cut back by 4 bases and J by 3 bases. The germline V gene encodes CDR1 LGHNA and CDR2 YSLEER.

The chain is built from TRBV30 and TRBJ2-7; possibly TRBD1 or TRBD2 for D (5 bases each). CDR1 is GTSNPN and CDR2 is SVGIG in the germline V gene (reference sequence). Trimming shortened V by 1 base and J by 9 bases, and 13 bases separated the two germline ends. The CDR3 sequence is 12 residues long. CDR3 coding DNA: TGTGCCTGGAGTGCCGCCGGGACGAGGCAGTACTTC. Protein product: CAWSAAGTRQYF.

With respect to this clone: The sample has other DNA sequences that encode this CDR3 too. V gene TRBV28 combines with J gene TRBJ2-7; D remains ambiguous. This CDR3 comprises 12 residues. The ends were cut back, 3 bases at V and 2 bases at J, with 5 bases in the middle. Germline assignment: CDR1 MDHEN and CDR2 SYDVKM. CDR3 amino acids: CASSLLPYEQYF. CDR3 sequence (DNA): TGTGCCAGCAGTTTGCTTCCCTACGAGCAGTACTTC.

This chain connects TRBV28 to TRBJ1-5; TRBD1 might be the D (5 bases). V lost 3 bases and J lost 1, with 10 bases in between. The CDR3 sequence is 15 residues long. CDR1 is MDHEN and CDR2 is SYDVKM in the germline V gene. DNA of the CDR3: TGTGCCAGCAGTTTTATAGGGGACAGCAATCAGCCCCAGCATTTT. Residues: CASSFIGDSNQPQHF.

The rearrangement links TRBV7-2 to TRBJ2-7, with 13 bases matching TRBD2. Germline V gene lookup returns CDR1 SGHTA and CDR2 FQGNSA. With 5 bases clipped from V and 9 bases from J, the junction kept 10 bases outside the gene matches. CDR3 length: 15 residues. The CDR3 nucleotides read TGTGCCAGCAGCCTGGGGACTAGCGGGATCTCTCCGCAGTACTTC. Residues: CASSLGTSGISPQYF.

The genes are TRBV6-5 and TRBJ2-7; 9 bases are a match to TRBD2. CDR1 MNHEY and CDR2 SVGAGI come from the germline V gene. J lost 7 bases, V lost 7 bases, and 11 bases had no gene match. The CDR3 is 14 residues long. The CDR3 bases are TGTGCCAGCACGTCGGGGACTAGCCTGGGGGAGCAGTACTTC. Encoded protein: CASTSGTSLGEQYF.

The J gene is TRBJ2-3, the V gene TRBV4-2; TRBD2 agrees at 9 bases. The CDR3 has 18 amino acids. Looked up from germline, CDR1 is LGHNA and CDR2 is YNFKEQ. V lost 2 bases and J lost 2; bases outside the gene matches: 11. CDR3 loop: CASSQYSPLAGNTDTQYF. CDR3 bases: TGTGCCAGCAGCCAATATAGCCCGCTAGCGGGAAACACAGATACGCAGTATTTT.

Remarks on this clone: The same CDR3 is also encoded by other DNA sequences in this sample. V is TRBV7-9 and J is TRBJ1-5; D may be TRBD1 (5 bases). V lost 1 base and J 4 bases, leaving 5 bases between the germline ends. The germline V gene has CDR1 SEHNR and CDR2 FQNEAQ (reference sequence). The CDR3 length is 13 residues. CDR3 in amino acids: CASSLGQNQPQHF. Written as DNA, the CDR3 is TGTGCCAGCAGCTTAGGACAGAATCAGCCCCAGCATTTT.

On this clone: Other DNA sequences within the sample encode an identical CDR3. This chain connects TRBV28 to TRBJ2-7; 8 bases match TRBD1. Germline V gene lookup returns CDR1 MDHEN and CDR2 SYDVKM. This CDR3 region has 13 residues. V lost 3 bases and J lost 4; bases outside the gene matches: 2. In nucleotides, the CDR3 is TGTGCCAGCAGTTTTAGGACAGGGTACGAGCAGTACTTC. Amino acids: CASSFRTGYEQYF.

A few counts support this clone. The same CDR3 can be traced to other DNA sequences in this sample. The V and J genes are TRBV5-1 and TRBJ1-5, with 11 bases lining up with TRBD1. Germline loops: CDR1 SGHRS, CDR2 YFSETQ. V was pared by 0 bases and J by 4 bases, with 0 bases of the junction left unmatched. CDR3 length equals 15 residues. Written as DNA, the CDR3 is TGCGCCAGCAGCTTGGGGGACAGGGGGAATCAGCCCCAGCATTTT. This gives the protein CASSLGDRGNQPQHF.

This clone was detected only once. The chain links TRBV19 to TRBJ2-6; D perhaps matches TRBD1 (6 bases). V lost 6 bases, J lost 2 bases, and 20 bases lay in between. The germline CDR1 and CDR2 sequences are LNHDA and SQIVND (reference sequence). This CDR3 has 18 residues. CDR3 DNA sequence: TGTGCCAGTAGGACACCGCCTACAGGGACCCCTGGGGCCAACGTCCTGACTTTC. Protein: CASRTPPTGTPGANVLTF.

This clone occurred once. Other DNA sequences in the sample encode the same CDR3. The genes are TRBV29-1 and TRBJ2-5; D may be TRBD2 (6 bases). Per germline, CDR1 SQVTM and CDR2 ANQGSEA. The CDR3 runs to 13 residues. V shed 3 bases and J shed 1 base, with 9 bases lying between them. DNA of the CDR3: TGCAGCGTTGAGGCGGGGCTCCAAGAGACCCAGTACTTC. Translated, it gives CSVEAGLQETQYF.

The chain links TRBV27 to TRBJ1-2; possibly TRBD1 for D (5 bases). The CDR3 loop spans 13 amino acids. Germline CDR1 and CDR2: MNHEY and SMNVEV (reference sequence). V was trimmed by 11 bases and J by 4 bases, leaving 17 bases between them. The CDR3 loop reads CAFPGPMTYGYTF. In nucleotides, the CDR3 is TGTGCCTTCCCGGGACCGATGACCTATGGCTACACCTTC.

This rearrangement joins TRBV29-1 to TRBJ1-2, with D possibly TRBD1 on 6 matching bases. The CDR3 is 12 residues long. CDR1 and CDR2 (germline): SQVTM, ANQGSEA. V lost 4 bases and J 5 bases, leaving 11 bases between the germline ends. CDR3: CSVASGAYGYTF. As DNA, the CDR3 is TGCAGCGTTGCTTCAGGGGCTTATGGCTACACCTTC.

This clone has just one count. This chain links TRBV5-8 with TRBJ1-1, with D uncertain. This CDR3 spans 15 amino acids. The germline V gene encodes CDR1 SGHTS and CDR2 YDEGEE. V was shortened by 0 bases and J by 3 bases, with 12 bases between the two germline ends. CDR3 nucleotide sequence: TGTGCCAGCAGCTTGGGTCGGGGTCTGGACACTGAAGCTTTCTTT. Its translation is CASSLGRGLDTEAFF.

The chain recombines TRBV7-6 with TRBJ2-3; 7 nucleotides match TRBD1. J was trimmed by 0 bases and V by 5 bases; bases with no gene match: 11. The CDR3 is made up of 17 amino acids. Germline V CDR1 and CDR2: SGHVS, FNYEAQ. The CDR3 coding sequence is TGTGCCAGCAGCCGGACAACGAGGGGACAGAGCACAGATACGCAGTATTTT. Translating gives CASSRTTRGQSTDTQYF.

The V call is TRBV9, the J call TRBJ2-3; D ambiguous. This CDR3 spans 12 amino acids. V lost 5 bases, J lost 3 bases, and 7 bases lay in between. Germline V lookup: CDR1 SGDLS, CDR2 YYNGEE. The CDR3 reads CASSSWTDTQYF. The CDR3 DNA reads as TGTGCCAGCAGTTCCTGGACAGATACGCAGTATTTT.

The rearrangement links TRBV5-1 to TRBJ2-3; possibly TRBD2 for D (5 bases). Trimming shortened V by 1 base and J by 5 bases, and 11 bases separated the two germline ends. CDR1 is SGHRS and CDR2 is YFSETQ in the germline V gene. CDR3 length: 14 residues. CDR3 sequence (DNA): TGCGCCAGCAGCTTGAGTCGGGATAGAGATACGCAGTATTTT. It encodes CASSLSRDRDTQYF.

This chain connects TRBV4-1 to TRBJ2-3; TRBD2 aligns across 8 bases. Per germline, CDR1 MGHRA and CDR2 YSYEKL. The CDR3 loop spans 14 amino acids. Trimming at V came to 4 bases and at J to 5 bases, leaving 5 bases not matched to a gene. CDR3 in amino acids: CASSRGLAGDTQYF. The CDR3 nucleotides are TGCGCCAGCAGCCGAGGACTAGCAGGAGATACGCAGTATTTT.

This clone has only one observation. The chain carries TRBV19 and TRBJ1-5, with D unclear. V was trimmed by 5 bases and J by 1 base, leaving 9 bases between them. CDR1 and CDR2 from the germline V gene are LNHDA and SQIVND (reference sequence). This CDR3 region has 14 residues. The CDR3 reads CASSWTSSNQPQHF. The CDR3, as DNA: TGTGCCAGTAGTTGGACGTCCAGCAATCAGCCCCAGCATTTT.

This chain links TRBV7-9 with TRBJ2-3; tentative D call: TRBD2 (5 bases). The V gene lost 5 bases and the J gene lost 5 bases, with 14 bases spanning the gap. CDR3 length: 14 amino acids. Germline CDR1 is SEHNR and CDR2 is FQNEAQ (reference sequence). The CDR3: CASSPVGLLDTQYF. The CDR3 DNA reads TGTGCCAGCAGCCCGGTAGGACTTTTAGATACGCAGTATTTT.

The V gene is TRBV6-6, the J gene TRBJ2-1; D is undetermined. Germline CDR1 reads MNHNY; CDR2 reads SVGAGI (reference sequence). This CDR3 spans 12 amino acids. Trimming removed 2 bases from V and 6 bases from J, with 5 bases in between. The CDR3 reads CASSYTGNEQFF. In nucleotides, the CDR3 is TGTGCCAGCAGTTACACCGGCAATGAGCAGTTCTTC.

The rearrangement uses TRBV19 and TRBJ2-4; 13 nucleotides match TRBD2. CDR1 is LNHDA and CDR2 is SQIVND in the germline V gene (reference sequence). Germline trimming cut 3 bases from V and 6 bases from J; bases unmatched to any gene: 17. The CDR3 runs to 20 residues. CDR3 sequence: CASSIDLLAGGPGNRNIQYF. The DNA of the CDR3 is TGTGCCAGTAGTATCGACCTACTAGCGGGAGGGCCAGGTAACAGAAACATTCAGTACTTC.

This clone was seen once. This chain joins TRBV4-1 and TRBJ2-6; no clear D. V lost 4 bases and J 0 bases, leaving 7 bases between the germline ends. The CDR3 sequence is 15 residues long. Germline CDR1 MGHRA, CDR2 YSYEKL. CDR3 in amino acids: CASSPPGSGANVLTF. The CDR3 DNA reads TGCGCCAGCAGCCCCCCGGGCTCTGGGGCCAACGTCCTGACTTTC.

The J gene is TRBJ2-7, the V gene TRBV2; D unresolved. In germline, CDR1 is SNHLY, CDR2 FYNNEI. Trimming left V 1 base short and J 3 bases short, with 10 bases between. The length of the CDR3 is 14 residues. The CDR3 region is CASSEGIRSYEQYF. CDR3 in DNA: TGTGCCAGCAGTGAAGGTATCAGGAGCTACGAGCAGTACTTC.

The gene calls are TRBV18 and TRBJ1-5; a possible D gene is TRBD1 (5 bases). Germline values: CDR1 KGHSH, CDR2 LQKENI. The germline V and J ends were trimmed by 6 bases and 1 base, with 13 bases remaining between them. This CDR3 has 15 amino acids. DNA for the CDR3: TGTGCCAGCTCCCCCTTTCAGGGCAGCAATCAGCCCCAGCATTTT. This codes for CASSPFQGSNQPQHF. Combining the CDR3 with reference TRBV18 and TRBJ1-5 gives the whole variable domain NAGVMQNPRHLVRRRGQEARLRCSPMKGHSHVYWYRQLPEEGLKFMVYLQKENIIDESGMPKERFSAEFPKEGPSILRIQQVVRGDSAAYFCASSPFQGSNQPQHFGDGTRLSIL.

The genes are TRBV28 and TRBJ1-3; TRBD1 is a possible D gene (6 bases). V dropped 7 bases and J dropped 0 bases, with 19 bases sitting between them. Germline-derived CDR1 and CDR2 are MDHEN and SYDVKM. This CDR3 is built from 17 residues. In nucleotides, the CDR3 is TGTGCCAGCACCACCACCGGGACACCAATCTCTGGAAACACCATATATTTT. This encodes CASTTTGTPISGNTIYF.

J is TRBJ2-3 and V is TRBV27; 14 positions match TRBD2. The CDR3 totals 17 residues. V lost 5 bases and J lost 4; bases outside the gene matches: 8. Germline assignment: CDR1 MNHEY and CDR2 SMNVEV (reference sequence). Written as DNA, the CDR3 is TGTGCCAGCAGTCCGGGACTAGCGGGAGCGGGGCCAGATACGCAGTATTTT. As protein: CASSPGLAGAGPDTQYF.